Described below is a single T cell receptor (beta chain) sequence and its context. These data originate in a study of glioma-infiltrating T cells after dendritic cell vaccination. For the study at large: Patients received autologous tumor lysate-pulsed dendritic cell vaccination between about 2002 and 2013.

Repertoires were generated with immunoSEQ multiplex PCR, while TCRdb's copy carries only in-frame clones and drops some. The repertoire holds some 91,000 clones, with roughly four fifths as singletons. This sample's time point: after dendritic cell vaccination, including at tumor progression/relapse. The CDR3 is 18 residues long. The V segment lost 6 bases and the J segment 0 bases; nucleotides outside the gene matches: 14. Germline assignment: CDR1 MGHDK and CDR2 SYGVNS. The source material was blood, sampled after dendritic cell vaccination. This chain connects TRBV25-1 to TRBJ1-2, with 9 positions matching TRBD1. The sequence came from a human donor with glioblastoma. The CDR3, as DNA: TGTGCCAGCAGAGGAGGAGGGGGACAGGGAAACTCTAACTATGGCTACACCTTC. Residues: CASRGGGGQGNSNYGYTF.